One and the same sample provided the 18 T cell receptor beta chains below, sequenced in a study of a mutant IDH1 vaccine in newly diagnosed glioma. Sequenced by immunoSEQ multiplex PCR; TCRdb stores in-frame clones only, minus some. The sample holds 30,000 or so clones, about 85% seen once. Time point indicated: baseline, week 1 (first vaccination visit). This sample's treatment: pre-vaccination baseline after standard-of-care therapy. The specimen was PBMCs, collected from a glioma patient treated with radiotherapy, temozolomide or both. The receptors stem from a woman aged 40 to 50 with glioma.

The V call is TRBV19, the J call TRBJ1-1; D unresolved. V gave up 6 bases and J gave up 1 base, with 12 bases separating them. Germline V CDR1 and CDR2: LNHDA, SQIVND (reference sequence). The CDR3 loop spans 14 amino acids. The CDR3 DNA reads as TGTGCCAGTAGCAATCCCCGGGGGAACACTGAAGCTTTCTTT. It translates to CASSNPRGNTEAFF.

The V gene is TRBV25-1, the J gene TRBJ1-1, with 10 bases identical to TRBD1. V lost 5 bases to trimming and J lost 1 base; unmatched junction nucleotides: 4. Germline V gene data show CDR1 as MGHDK and CDR2 as SYGVNS. This CDR3 has 15 residues. CDR3 amino acids: CASSRQGAANTEAFF. DNA for the CDR3: TGTGCCAGCAGTAGACAGGGGGCAGCGAACACTGAAGCTTTCTTT.

The V gene is TRBV18, the J gene TRBJ1-2; 12 bases line up with TRBD1. V dropped 3 bases and J dropped 8; count of bases not matched to a gene: 7. The V gene's germline CDR1 is KGHSH and CDR2 LQKENI. The CDR3 extends over 15 amino acids. The CDR3 DNA sequence: TGTGCCAGCTCACCTGTGGGACAGGGGGCAGTAGGCTACACCTTC. This gives the protein CASSPVGQGAVGYTF.

The genes are TRBV19 and TRBJ2-7, with D uncertain. The V and J ends lost 6 bases and 6 bases respectively, with 12 bases between them. Germline loops: CDR1 LNHDA, CDR2 SQIVND (reference sequence). The CDR3 loop spans 12 amino acids. The CDR3 region is CASRLGSGEQYF. CDR3 in DNA: TGTGCCAGTAGGTTAGGTTCGGGCGAGCAGTACTTC. The full variable domain, its missing parts supplied by reference TRBV19 and TRBJ2-7, is DGGITQSPKYLFRKEGQNVTLSCEQNLNHDAMYWYRQDPGQGLRLIYYSQIVNDFQKGDIAEGYSVSREKKESFPLTVTSAQKNPTAFYLCASRLGSGEQYFGPGTRLTVT.

The V call is TRBV2, the J call TRBJ1-1; D is undetermined. Looked up from germline, CDR1 is SNHLY and CDR2 is FYNNEI. This CDR3 contains 14 residues. V lost 6 bases and J 0 bases, leaving 11 bases between the germline ends. This chain's CDR3 is CASSIRHLNTEAFF. For the CDR3, the DNA is TGTGCCAGCAGCATCAGGCATTTGAACACTGAAGCTTTCTTT.

The rearrangement joins TRBV27 to TRBJ1-5; no reliable D call. The germline V gene encodes CDR1 MNHEY and CDR2 SMNVEV (reference sequence). Trimming shortened V by 6 bases and J by 7 bases, and 13 bases separated the two germline ends. There are 13 residues in the CDR3. This CDR3 reads CASSPAPYQPQHF. The DNA of the CDR3 is TGTGCCAGCAGCCCGGCCCCATACCAGCCCCAGCATTTT.

The chain couples TRBV7-6 to TRBJ2-7; 9 bases line up with TRBD2. This CDR3 has 15 amino acids. CDR1 and CDR2 (germline): SGHVS, FNYEAQ. The trim removed 5 bases at V and 2 bases at J, leaving 7 bases unmatched. The CDR3 reads CASSRASGGTYEQYF. CDR3 nucleotide sequence: TGTGCCAGCAGCCGAGCCAGCGGGGGGACCTACGAGCAGTACTTC.

The chain uses TRBV6-5 and TRBJ2-7; a possible D gene is TRBD2 (5 bases). Trimming cost V 3 bases and J 2 bases, with 14 bases left between them. The CDR3 totals 15 residues. Germline V gives CDR1 MNHEY, CDR2 SVGAGI. For the CDR3, the DNA is TGTGCCAGCAGTTATAGTAGGGAGATTCCCTACGAGCAGTACTTC. Translated, it gives CASSYSREIPYEQYF.

The J gene is TRBJ2-5, the V gene TRBV19; no firm D call. Trimming took 5 bases from V and 3 from J, leaving 4 bases between them. Per germline, CDR1 LNHDA and CDR2 SQIVND (reference sequence). CDR3 length: 11 residues. CDR3 amino acids: CASSVEETQYF. CDR3 coding DNA: TGTGCCAGTAGTGTGGAAGAGACCCAGTACTTC.

The gene calls are TRBV6-5 and TRBJ1-1; perhaps TRBD1 as D (6 bases). The CDR3 covers 15 residues. Germline CDR1 and CDR2: MNHEY and SVGAGI. The germline V and J ends were trimmed by 6 bases and 5 bases, with 19 bases remaining between them. In DNA form, the CDR3 reads TGTGCCAGCAGCCCAAATTCAGGGGCGGGAACTGAAGCTTTCTTT. As protein: CASSPNSGAGTEAFF.

Sample share makes this clone medium-sized. The rearrangement joins TRBV10-1 to TRBJ1-1, with a tentative D call TRBD1 (5 bases). The ends were cut back, 5 bases at V and 7 bases at J, with 14 bases in the middle. Looked up from germline, CDR1 is WNHNN and CDR2 is SYGVQD (reference sequence). The CDR3 spans 13 residues. CDR3 bases: TGCGCCAGCAGTCCCCGAGTCGGGGGTGAAGCTTTCTTT. Protein: CASSPRVGGEAFF.

With regard to this clone: Because the CDR3's place on the DNA is in doubt, the DNA is left out and the CDR3 is given as listed by TCRdb. The genes are TRBV21-1 and TRBJ2-7; the D segment call TRBD1 is taken from the table without a DNA check. TRBV21-1 is flagged as a pseudogene. The CDR3 is 18 amino acids in total, end residues counted. This CDR3 reads CASSKKVGPGSFAPFQYF.

The chain couples TRBV2 to TRBJ1-4; 7 bases align to TRBD1. V lost 3 bases, J lost 0 bases, and 7 bases stayed unmatched. Germline V gene lookup returns CDR1 SNHLY and CDR2 FYNNEI. This CDR3 spans 17 amino acids. The CDR3 sequence: CASSDRGFVATNEKLFF. CDR3 coding DNA: TGTGCCAGCAGTGACAGGGGGTTTGTCGCAACTAATGAAAAACTGTTTTTT.

The chain carries TRBV6-5 and TRBJ2-5, with D possibly being TRBD1 or TRBD2 (6 bases each). Germline V gene lookup returns CDR1 MNHEY and CDR2 SVGAGI. The CDR3 has 12 amino acids. The V end was cut by 6 bases, the J end by 5 bases, with 10 bases between. The CDR3 sequence: CASRGGRETQYF. CDR3 nucleotide sequence: TGTGCCAGCAGGGGGGGCAGGGAGACCCAGTACTTC.

This clone has just one count. The gene calls are TRBV29-1 and TRBJ1-1, with D possibly being TRBD1 (5 bases). Germline V gene lookup returns CDR1 SQVTM and CDR2 ANQGSEA. CDR3 length: 12 residues. V lost 4 bases, J lost 4 bases, and 10 bases lay in between. This chain's CDR3 is CSVGGRVTEAFF. DNA for the CDR3: TGCAGCGTTGGGGGGAGGGTCACTGAAGCTTTCTTT. The full variable domain, rest sourced from reference TRBV29-1 and TRBJ1-1, is SAVISQKPSRDICQRGTSLTIQCQVDSQVTMMFWYRQQPGQSLTLIATANQGSEATYESGFVIDKFPISRPNLTFSTLTVSNMSPEDSSIYLCSVGGRVTEAFFGQGTRLTVV.

V gene TRBV4-1 combines with J gene TRBJ2-1; 7 nucleotides align to TRBD1. This CDR3 has 13 residues. Germline V gives CDR1 MGHRA, CDR2 YSYEKL. With V trimmed by 3 bases and J by 7 bases, 3 bases remained unmatched. CDR3 residues: CASSQTGNNEQFF. The DNA of the CDR3 is TGCGCCAGCAGCCAGACAGGGAATAATGAGCAGTTCTTC.

The chain employs TRBV2 and TRBJ2-1, with 7 positions matching TRBD1. Germline CDR1 reads SNHLY; CDR2 reads FYNNEI. V shed 0 bases, J shed 10 bases, and the junction held 6 bases outside the gene matches. This CDR3 region has 14 residues. The CDR3 coding sequence is TGTGCCAGCAGTGAAGCGCTTAGGGGGCGCGAGCAGTTCTTC. Translation: CASSEALRGREQFF.

This chain uses TRBV6-5 with TRBJ2-1; 7 bases fit TRBD1. The trim removed 6 bases at V and 3 bases at J, leaving 8 bases unmatched. CDR1 MNHEY and CDR2 SVGAGI come from the germline V gene. This CDR3 has 15 residues. This CDR3 is CASRQRDSIYNEQFF. The CDR3 nucleotides are TGTGCCAGCAGACAAAGGGACAGCATCTACAATGAGCAGTTCTTC.